This is a list of T cell receptor beta chains from one sample in a study of regulatory T cells in long-lasting Graves disease. TCRdb re-derived calls from the multiplex PCR reads in MiXCR, one entry per CDR3 protein. Of approximately 480,000 distinct CDR3 sequences listed, about 17% are singletons. The same sample was also used in a study of T cells in Graves' hyperthyroidism and ophthalmopathy.

The sequencing here drew on peripheral blood mononuclear cells (PBMCs), taken at new diagnosis, from a patient treated with antithyroid drugs. The receptors derive from a man aged 40-55 years with Graves disease. Both conserved end residues are part of each CDR3. The order of the fields is CDR3 protein, CDR3 DNA, clone size, V gene, D gene, J gene. D genes are given only for firm matches. Clone sizes are given selectively: once, few, many, or a class where the clone is expanded.

CASSHSVYYNEQFF	TGTGCCAGCAGCCACTCCGTCTACTACAATGAGCAGTTCTTC	-	TRBV7-9	-	TRBJ2-1
CASSQWGASIYEQYF	TGTGCCAGCAGCCAATGGGGGGCGTCAATCTACGAGCAGTACTTC	many	TRBV3-1	-	TRBJ2-7
CASSPPPRLAGDLGELFF	TGTGCCAGCAGTCCCCCCCCAAGACTAGCGGGAGATCTCGGGGAGCTGTTTTTT	-	TRBV6-2/TRBV6-3	TRBD2	TRBJ2-2
CAGSEEGAIAKNIQYF	TGCGCCGGCAGTGAGGAGGGGGCCATAGCCAAAAACATTCAGTACTTC	few	TRBV10-1	-	TRBJ2-4
CSATTGGGEQFF	TGCAGTGCTACGACAGGGGGAGGTGAGCAGTTCTTC	many	TRBV20-1	TRBD1	TRBJ2-1
CSAAASIIDTQYF	TGCAGTGCGGCGGCTAGCATTATAGATACGCAGTATTTT	-	TRBV20-1	-	TRBJ2-3
CASSLMAQNTGELFF	TGTGCCAGCAGTTTAATGGCACAAAACACCGGGGAGCTGTTTTTT	-	TRBV27	-	TRBJ2-2
CASSRVIGFAHGYTF	TGTGCCAGCAGCCGTGTGATAGGCTTTGCACATGGCTACACCTTC	few	TRBV7-9	-	TRBJ1-2
CAWTVDSGTDTQYF	TGTGCCTGGACTGTGGACTCGGGCACAGATACGCAGTATTTT	many	TRBV30	-	TRBJ2-3
CASSFPSAGAGEQYF	TGTGCCAGCAGCTTCCCGAGCGCCGGAGCAGGGGAGCAGTACTTC	-	TRBV7-9	-	TRBJ2-7
CATSRAGGSSYEQYF	TGTGCCACCAGTCGGGCGGGAGGGAGCTCCTACGAGCAGTACTTC	many	TRBV24-1	TRBD2	TRBJ2-7
CASSSASLTANYGYTF	TGCGCCAGCAGCTCAGCTAGCCTAACAGCTAACTATGGCTACACCTTC	many	TRBV5-1	-	TRBJ1-2
CSAETLKGRLNTEAFF	TGCAGTGCGGAAACCTTGAAGGGGCGGTTGAACACTGAAGCTTTCTTT	many	TRBV20-1	-	TRBJ1-1
CSVLMGSRSNTEAFF	TGCAGCGTACTCATGGGCTCTCGAAGTAACACTGAAGCTTTCTTT	many	TRBV29-1	-	TRBJ1-1
CASSLTLSITGELFF	TGTGCCAGCAGCCTAACACTGTCGATCACCGGGGAGCTGTTTTTT	many	TRBV11-3	-	TRBJ2-2
CASSEATSTDTQYF	TGTGCCAGCAGTGAGGCTACTAGCACAGATACGCAGTATTTT	many	TRBV28	-	TRBJ2-3
CASSITGENSPLHF	TGTGCCAGTAGTATAACAGGGGAGAATTCACCCCTCCACTTT	few	TRBV19	TRBD1	TRBJ1-6
CASSTRDSEAFF	TGTGCCAGCAGTACGCGGGACAGTGAAGCTTTCTTT	many	TRBV12-3/TRBV12-4	TRBD1	TRBJ1-1
CASRRGVTGNTIYF	TGTGCCAGCAGGAGGGGTGTGACTGGAAACACCATATATTTT	-	TRBV6-1	-	TRBJ1-3
CASSPVSEASYNEQFF	TGTGCCAGCAGCCCGGTATCGGAGGCCTCCTACAATGAGCAGTTCTTC	many	TRBV27	-	TRBJ2-1
CASSRGPTNEKLFF	TGTGCCAGCAGTCGGGGGCCAACTAATGAAAAACTGTTTTTT	few	TRBV6-1	-	TRBJ1-4
CASRPTSGRANIQYF	TGTGCCAGCAGGCCTACTAGCGGGAGGGCCAACATTCAGTACTTC	many	TRBV28	TRBD2	TRBJ2-4
CATPLGHKNIQYF	TGTGCCACTCCCCTGGGACACAAAAACATTCAGTACTTC	many	TRBV2	-	TRBJ2-4
CASTHPGGKDQPQHF	TGTGCCAGCACCCACCCAGGGGGGAAGGATCAGCCCCAGCATTTT	-	TRBV28	TRBD1	TRBJ1-5
CASSTDRGGSPLHF	TGTGCCAGCAGCACGGACAGGGGCGGTTCACCCCTCCACTTT	many	TRBV11-1	TRBD1	TRBJ1-6
CASSWNEQFF	TGTGCCAGCAGCTGGAATGAGCAGTTCTTC	many	TRBV12-3/TRBV12-4	-	TRBJ2-1
CASSLFGGEYEAFF	TGCGCCAGCAGCCTCTTCGGGGGGGAGTATGAAGCTTTCTTT	many	TRBV5-1	-	TRBJ1-1
CASSLTASGSGADTQYF	TGTGCCAGCAGCTTGACGGCTAGCGGGAGTGGGGCAGACACGCAGTATTTT	-	TRBV5-4	TRBD2	TRBJ2-3
CAWIPGHGYGYTF	TGTGCCTGGATTCCAGGGCATGGCTATGGCTACACCTTC	many	TRBV30	-	TRBJ1-2
CASKLAGVVQETQYF	TGTGCCAGCAAGCTAGCGGGAGTGGTACAAGAGACCCAGTACTTC	-	TRBV28	TRBD2	TRBJ2-5
CASSLRSGQGGTDTQYF	TGTGCCAGCAGCCTAAGATCGGGGCAGGGGGGCACAGATACGCAGTATTTT	few	TRBV9	TRBD1	TRBJ2-3
CASSEGRTHTGELFF	TGTGCCAGCAGTGAAGGAAGGACACACACCGGGGAGCTGTTTTTT	-	TRBV6-1	-	TRBJ2-2
CASRLPGTGANVLTF	TGCGCCAGCAGGCTTCCAGGGACTGGGGCCAACGTCCTGACTTTC	many	TRBV10-2	-	TRBJ2-6
CASSLDASGKGEQYF	TGTGCCAGCAGCTTAGATGCTAGCGGGAAGGGTGAGCAGTACTTC	-	TRBV7-6	TRBD2	TRBJ2-7
CASSKDVRDTEAFF	TGTGCCAGCAGCAAGGACGTACGGGACACTGAAGCTTTCTTT	many	TRBV5-4	-	TRBJ1-1
CASSNRERTDTQYF	TGTGCCAGTAGTAACCGGGAGCGTACAGATACGCAGTATTTT	-	TRBV19	-	TRBJ2-3
CASSFVRGVYEQYF	TGTGCCAGCAGTTTCGTCCGAGGAGTCTACGAGCAGTACTTC	many	TRBV6-2/TRBV6-3	-	TRBJ2-7
CSASSSTDTQYF	TGCAGTGCTAGCTCTAGCACAGATACGCAGTATTTT	many	TRBV20-1	-	TRBJ2-3
CASSGLAGGTDTQYF	TGTGCCAGCAGTGGTCTAGCGGGAGGCACAGATACGCAGTATTTT	many	TRBV2	TRBD2	TRBJ2-3
CASSLTGPEAFF	TGTGCCAGCAGTCTAACCGGGCCCGAAGCTTTCTTT	many	TRBV28	-	TRBJ1-1
CASSLGLGGRNTEAFF	TGTGCCAGCAGCTTAGGTCTCGGGGGAAGGAACACTGAAGCTTTCTTT	-	TRBV7-3	-	TRBJ1-1
CASSYRQGRLAFF	TGTGCCAGCAGTTACCGACAGGGGAGGTTGGCTTTCTTT	few	TRBV27	TRBD1	TRBJ1-1
CASSRVPGPLIIEAFF	TGTGCCAGCAGTCGGGTCCCGGGACCTCTAATAATTGAAGCTTTCTTT	many	TRBV6-1	-	TRBJ1-1
CASSPSMSYEQYF	TGTGCCAGCTCACCTTCGATGAGCTACGAGCAGTACTTC	many	TRBV18	-	TRBJ2-7
CASSLARQYNEQFF	TGCGCCAGCAGCTTGGCTAGACAATACAATGAGCAGTTCTTC	many	TRBV5-1	-	TRBJ2-1
CSARGNPRTYNEQFF	TGCAGTGCTAGAGGGAACCCCAGGACCTACAATGAGCAGTTCTTC	-	TRBV20-1	-	TRBJ2-1
CASTDAGTNNEKLFF	TGCGCCAGCACCGACGCTGGGACAAATAATGAAAAACTGTTTTTT	few	TRBV5-1	-	TRBJ1-4
CASSWTMTNEQFF	TGCGCCAGCAGCTGGACTATGACCAATGAGCAGTTCTTC	-	TRBV10-2	-	TRBJ2-1
CASSRGGPGSTDTQYF	TGTGCCAGCTCGCGGGGAGGGCCCGGAAGCACAGATACGCAGTATTTT	many	TRBV18	TRBD2	TRBJ2-3
CASSKRGLDNEQFF	TGTGCCAGCAGTAAAAGGGGGCTGGACAATGAGCAGTTCTTC	many	TRBV27	TRBD1	TRBJ2-1
CASSPGDGHTDTQYF	TGTGCCAGCAGCCCTGGGGACGGCCACACAGATACGCAGTATTTT	many	TRBV28	-	TRBJ2-3
CASSLIQGALGTNEKLFF	TGTGCCAGCAGCTTAATACAGGGGGCGCTGGGGACTAATGAAAAACTGTTTTTT	-	TRBV7-9	TRBD1	TRBJ1-4
CSSKSRLARGDGQFF	TGCAGCTCGAAGAGCCGACTAGCGAGGGGCGATGGGCAGTTCTTC	few	TRBV29-1	TRBD2	TRBJ2-1